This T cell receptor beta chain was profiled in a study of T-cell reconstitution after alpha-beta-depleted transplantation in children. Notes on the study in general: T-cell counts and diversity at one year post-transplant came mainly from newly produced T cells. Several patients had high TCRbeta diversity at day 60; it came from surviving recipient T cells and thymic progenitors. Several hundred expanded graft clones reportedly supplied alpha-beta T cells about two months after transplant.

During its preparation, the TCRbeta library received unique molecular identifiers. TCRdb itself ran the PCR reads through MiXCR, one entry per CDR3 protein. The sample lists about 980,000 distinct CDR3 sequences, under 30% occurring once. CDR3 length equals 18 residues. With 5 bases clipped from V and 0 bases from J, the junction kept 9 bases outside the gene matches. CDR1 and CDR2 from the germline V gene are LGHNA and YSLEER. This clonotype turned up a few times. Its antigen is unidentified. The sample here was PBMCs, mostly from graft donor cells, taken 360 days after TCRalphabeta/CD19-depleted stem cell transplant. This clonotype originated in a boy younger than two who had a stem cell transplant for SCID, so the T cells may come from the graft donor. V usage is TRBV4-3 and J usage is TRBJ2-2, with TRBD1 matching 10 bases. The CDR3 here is CASSEDRGFFPNTGELFF. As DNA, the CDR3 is TGCGCCAGCAGCGAGGACAGGGGGTTTTTCCCGAACACCGGGGAGCTGTTTTTT.